The next 16 T cell receptor beta chains were all read from a single sample in a study of blood T cell repertoires in COVID-19. Assay used: immunoSEQ multiplex PCR; TCRdb lists only in-frame clones, some missing. The sample holds 180,000 or so clones, about 81% seen once. What was sequenced was peripheral blood. These receptors were taken from an elderly woman with COVID-19, enrolled during active disease.

The rearrangement uses TRBV2 and TRBJ1-4; maybe TRBD1 (6 bases). Germline V gene lookup returns CDR1 SNHLY and CDR2 FYNNEI. This CDR3 region has 12 residues. V gave up 7 bases and J gave up 8 bases, with 11 bases separating them. In DNA form, the CDR3 reads TGTGCCAGCACCCCGGGGACAGAAAAACTGTTTTTT. Protein: CASTPGTEKLFF.

This clone appeared a few times. The gene calls are TRBV19 and TRBJ1-2; 7 nucleotides agree with TRBD1. This CDR3 is built from 14 residues. Trimming at V came to 4 bases and at J to 7 bases, leaving 9 bases not matched to a gene. Germline-derived CDR1 and CDR2 are LNHDA and SQIVND (reference sequence). The CDR3 loop is CASSRQGLGGGYTF. The CDR3 coding sequence is TGTGCCAGTAGTAGACAGGGATTAGGGGGTGGCTACACCTTC.

This clone occurred once. The chain joins TRBV7-8 to TRBJ1-1; 8 bases are a match to TRBD1. V shed 1 base, J shed 8 bases, and the junction held 3 bases outside the gene matches. Germline V gives CDR1 SGHVS, CDR2 FQNEAQ. This CDR3 spans 13 amino acids. In nucleotides, the CDR3 is TGTGCCAGCAGCTTAGACAGGGGGTGGGAAGCTTTCTTT. This sequence encodes CASSLDRGWEAFF.

This chain links TRBV4-1 with TRBJ1-4; D remains unclear. There are 15 residues in the CDR3. Germline V CDR1 and CDR2: MGHRA, YSYEKL. The V end was cut by 5 bases, the J end by 3 bases, with 13 bases between. The CDR3 here is CASSYLVAANEKLFF. The CDR3 bases are TGCGCCAGCAGCTACCTAGTTGCAGCTAATGAAAAACTGTTTTTT.

This clone occurred many times. The rearrangement joins TRBV24-1 to TRBJ2-1; TRBD2 aligns across 13 bases. The length of the CDR3 is 13 residues. CDR1 KGHDR and CDR2 SFDVKD come from the germline V gene. V lost 10 bases, J lost 6 bases, and 2 bases stayed unmatched. The CDR3 nucleotides are TGTGCCACGGGACTAGCGGGGATCAATGAGCAGTTCTTC. This encodes CATGLAGINEQFF.

This chain links TRBV27 with TRBJ1-6, with 9 positions matching TRBD1. This CDR3 region has 15 residues. V was pared by 2 bases and J by 8 bases, with 4 bases of the junction left unmatched. Germline V gene lookup returns CDR1 MNHEY and CDR2 SMNVEV (reference sequence). CDR3: CASSLGTGPDSPLHF. DNA of the CDR3: TGTGCCAGCAGTTTAGGGACAGGGCCGGATTCACCCCTCCACTTT.

In nucleotides, the CDR3 is TGTGCCAGCAGCGCCTGGGACAGGGGTAACAATGAGCAGTTCTTC. Its protein product is CASSAWDRGNNEQFF. V is TRBV6-5 and J is TRBJ2-1; 10 bases line up with TRBD1. Per the germline V gene, CDR1 is MNHEY and CDR2 is SVGAGI. V shed 6 bases and J 5 bases; nucleotides not matched to a gene: 7. This CDR3 has 15 residues.

The V and J genes are TRBV7-9 and TRBJ2-1, with 7 bases aligning to TRBD2. Germline CDR1 and CDR2: SEHNR and FQNEAQ (reference sequence). The CDR3 covers 18 residues. The V gene end was trimmed by 1 base and the J gene end by 0 bases; junction bases not matched to a gene: 9. The CDR3 sequence: CASSLGREWGSSYNEQFF. The CDR3 DNA reads as TGTGCCAGCAGCTTAGGGCGGGAGTGGGGCAGCTCCTACAATGAGCAGTTCTTC.

The chain carries TRBV29-1 and TRBJ2-3; 9 nucleotides match TRBD2. CDR1 is SQVTM and CDR2 is ANQGSEA in the germline V gene. The V segment lost 1 base and the J segment 2 bases; nucleotides outside the gene matches: 4. The CDR3 runs to 15 residues. In DNA form, the CDR3 reads TGCAGCGTTGAAGGTTTAGCGGGAGTCACAGATACGCAGTATTTT. Its translation is CSVEGLAGVTDTQYF.

The chain uses TRBV19 and TRBJ1-2; D remains ambiguous. Trimming shortened V by 3 bases and J by 7 bases, and 9 bases separated the two germline ends. The germline CDR1 and CDR2 sequences are LNHDA and SQIVND (reference sequence). This CDR3 has 12 amino acids. The CDR3 DNA reads TGTGCCAGTAGTATCGGAGAACGTGGCTACACCTTC. Its translation is CASSIGERGYTF.

The chain is built from TRBV5-4 and TRBJ2-1; TRBD2 agrees at 8 bases. V lost 5 bases to trimming and J lost 2 bases; unmatched junction nucleotides: 6. CDR3 length: 15 amino acids. Looked up from germline, CDR1 is SGHNT and CDR2 is YYREEE (reference sequence). The CDR3 sequence: CASRLSGSAYNEQFF. CDR3 nucleotide sequence: TGTGCCAGCAGACTAAGCGGGAGTGCCTACAATGAGCAGTTCTTC.

A remark on this clone: The junction departs from germline at one end; a sequencing error may be responsible. V gene TRBV7-7 combines with J gene TRBJ2-2; D remains unclear. In germline, CDR1 is SSHAT, CDR2 FNYEAQ (reference sequence). The CDR3 loop spans 14 amino acids. The CDR3 is CASSLTANTGELFF. CDR3 nucleotides: TGTGCTAGCAGCCTTACAGCGAACACCGGGGAGCTGTTTTTT.

The chain carries TRBV7-8 and TRBJ2-1, with 8 positions matching TRBD1. The length of the CDR3 is 15 residues. V was pared by 3 bases and J by 5 bases, with 6 bases of the junction left unmatched. Germline loops: CDR1 SGHVS, CDR2 FQNEAQ. The CDR3 loop reads CASSFDRGSHNEQFF. The DNA for the CDR3 is TGTGCCAGCAGCTTCGACAGGGGATCCCACAATGAGCAGTTCTTC.

The gene calls are TRBV19 and TRBJ1-1, with 9 bases identical to TRBD1. This CDR3 has 14 amino acids. CDR1 and CDR2 from the germline V gene are LNHDA and SQIVND (reference sequence). J gave up 5 bases and V 3 bases, and 4 bases lay outside the gene matches. Here the CDR3 reads CASSIVTGGTEAFF. The CDR3 region has the DNA TGTGCCAGTAGTATCGTGACAGGGGGGACTGAAGCTTTCTTT.

The chain employs TRBV28 and TRBJ2-7; no clear D gene. Per germline, CDR1 MDHEN and CDR2 SYDVKM. V was clipped by 3 bases and J by 0 bases, with 9 bases between them. This CDR3 has 14 amino acids. CDR3 nucleotide sequence: TGTGCCAGCAGTTTTGGGCAGAGCTCCTACGAGCAGTACTTC. Protein product: CASSFGQSSYEQYF.

The chain is built from TRBV7-2 and TRBJ2-7; possibly TRBD2 for D (5 bases). The CDR3 covers 16 residues. Germline CDR1 reads SGHTA; CDR2 reads FQGNSA. The V end lost 1 base, the J end lost 5 bases, and 18 bases lay between the germline ends. CDR3 in amino acids: CASSLGPSQWRHEQYF. CDR3 in DNA: TGTGCCAGCAGCTTAGGTCCATCTCAGTGGAGGCACGAGCAGTACTTC.